This T cell receptor (beta chain) was identified during a study of shared clonotypes between healthy human individuals. Methods used by the authors: From ImmunoSEQ came sequences covering only the junction and carrying no quality scores, so filtering differed. Method: immunoSEQ multiplex PCR; TCRdb's copy keeps in-frame clones and lacks some. V, J and clone size derive from that table, while D and trimming were established from the DNA sequence. The table records approximately 2.3 million clones, 80% to 95% of them present only once. The CDR3 loop spans 14 amino acids. Trimming cost V 5 bases and J 4 bases; bases outside gene matches: 4. Germline loops: CDR1 MNHNS, CDR2 SASEGT.

The sequenced sample was naive CD4+ T cells from PBMCs. The subset is: CD45RA+ positively selected. This TCR was recovered from a young man in good health. Some clones in this sample may be carry-over from other donors' samples. This chain connects TRBV6-1 to TRBJ2-3, with TRBD1 matching 9 bases. The CDR3 nucleotides are TGTGCCAGCAGTTTCCGGACAGGGGCAGATACGCAGTATTTT. Its protein is CASSFRTGADTQYF.